This TCR beta chain was observed in a study of T cell responses to AZD1222 COVID-19 vaccine. Study summary: Second-dose groups at about 4 or about 12 weeks were pooled.

Clones were sequenced by immunoSEQ multiplex PCR, and TCRdb holds only the in-frame ones, with some missing. Of tens of thousands of clones in the sample, more than 70% are singletons; the top ten hold less than 20%. General study results and limits: Regions 160-218 and 743-854 dominated among vaccine-associated CD4 TCRs spanning spike.

V lost 2 bases, J lost 6 bases, and 11 bases stayed unmatched. This CDR3 is 16 amino acids long. Germline CDR1 and CDR2: SGHTA and FQGTGA. With regard to this clone: Its antigen is currently unknown.

The origin of this receptor is an adult in good health. This sample comprised peripheral blood, obtained on day 0 of AZD1222 vaccination. The chain carries TRBV7-3 and TRBJ1-1, with 8 bases lining up with TRBD1. The CDR3 sequence is CASSLLPMGQEAEAFF. The CDR3 nucleotides read TGTGCCAGCAGCTTATTACCTATGGGACAGGAGGCTGAAGCTTTCTTT.